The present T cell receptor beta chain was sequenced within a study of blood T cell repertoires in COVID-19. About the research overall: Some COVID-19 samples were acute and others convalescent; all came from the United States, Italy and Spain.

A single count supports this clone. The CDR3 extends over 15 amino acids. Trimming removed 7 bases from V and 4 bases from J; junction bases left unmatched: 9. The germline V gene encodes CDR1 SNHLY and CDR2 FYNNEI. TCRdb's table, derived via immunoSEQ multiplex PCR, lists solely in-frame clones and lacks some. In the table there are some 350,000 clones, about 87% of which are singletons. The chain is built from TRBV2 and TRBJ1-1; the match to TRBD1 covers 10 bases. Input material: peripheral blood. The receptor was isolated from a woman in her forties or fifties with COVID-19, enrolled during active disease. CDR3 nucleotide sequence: TGTGCCAGCACCAAGACAGGGGGCCGGGCCACTGAAGCTTTCTTT. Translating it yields CASTKTGGRATEAFF.